Sequencing of this T cell receptor beta chain was carried out in a study of OX40 agonist ivuxolimab in advanced cancers. Study context: An agonistic human IgG2 monoclonal antibody against OX40 (CD134) was given.

Study findings and constraints: Some of the nonresponding patients also showed low levels of normalized T-cell clonal expansion.

Here immunoSEQ multiplex PCR was the method, and the copy in TCRdb shows in-frame clones only, minus some. The table has roughly 14,000 clones, more than 75% seen once. As to this clone: As yet, its antigen is unknown.

This CDR3 has 16 amino acids. V trimming: 2 bases; J trimming: 0 bases; junction bases outside the gene matches: 2. Germline CDR1 MRHNA, CDR2 SNTAGT. The source is an adult with an advanced solid tumor such as melanoma, head and neck, liver or kidney cancer. This chain links TRBV6-4 with TRBJ2-3; 10 nucleotides align to TRBD2. The sample consisted of CD4+ or CD8+ T cells sorted from blood, taken in a trial of the OX40 agonist ivuxolimab. The CDR3 coding sequence is TGTGCCAGCAGTGACGAAGCGGGAGGGAGCACAGATACGCAGTATTTT. The encoded protein is CASSDEAGGSTDTQYF.